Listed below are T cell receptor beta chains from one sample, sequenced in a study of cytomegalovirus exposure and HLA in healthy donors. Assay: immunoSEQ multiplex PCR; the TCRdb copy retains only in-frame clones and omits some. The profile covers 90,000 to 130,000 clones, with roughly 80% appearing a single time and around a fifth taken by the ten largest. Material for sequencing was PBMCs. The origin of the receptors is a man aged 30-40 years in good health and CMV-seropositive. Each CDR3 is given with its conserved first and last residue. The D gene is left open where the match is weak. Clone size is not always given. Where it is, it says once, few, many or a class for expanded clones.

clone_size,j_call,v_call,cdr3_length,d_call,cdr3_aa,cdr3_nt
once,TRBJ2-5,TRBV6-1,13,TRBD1,CASSWDRQETQYF,TGTGCCAGCAGCTGGGACAGACAAGAGACCCAGTACTTC
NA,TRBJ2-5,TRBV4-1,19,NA,CASSQTPPGVVGWGETQYF,TGCGCCAGCAGCCAAACACCACCGGGAGTAGTGGGATGGGGAGAGACCCAGTACTTC
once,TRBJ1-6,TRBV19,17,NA,CASSIAAGPTPNSPLHF,TGTGCCAGTAGTATAGCCGCGGGCCCCACTCCTAATTCACCCCTCCACTTT
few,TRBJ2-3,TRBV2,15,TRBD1,CASSVQGQGADTQYF,TGTGCCAGCAGTGTCCAGGGACAGGGGGCGGATACGCAGTATTTT
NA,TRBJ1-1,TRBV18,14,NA,CASSIKTGNTEAFF,TGTGCCAGCTCAATTAAAACAGGGAACACTGAAGCTTTCTTT
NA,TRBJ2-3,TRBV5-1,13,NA,CASFTAPTDTQYF,TGCGCCAGCTTCACTGCACCCACAGATACGCAGTATTTT
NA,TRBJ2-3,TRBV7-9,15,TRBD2,CASGEVGLGTDTQYF,TGTGCCAGCGGAGAGGTAGGACTAGGCACAGATACGCAGTATTTT
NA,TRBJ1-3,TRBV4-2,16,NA,CASSQETGYSGNTIYF,TGTGCCAGCAGCCAAGAAACAGGCTACTCTGGAAACACCATATATTTT
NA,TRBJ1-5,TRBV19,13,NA,CASSIPFNQPQHF,TGTGCCAGTAGTATACCGTTCAATCAGCCCCAGCATTTT
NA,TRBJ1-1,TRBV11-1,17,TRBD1,CASSQGVGGRGNTEAFF,TGTGCCAGCAGCCAGGGGGTCGGGGGCCGCGGGAACACTGAAGCTTTCTTT
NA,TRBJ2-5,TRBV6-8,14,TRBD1,CASWDRISKETQYF,TGTGCCAGCTGGGACAGGATCTCCAAAGAGACCCAGTACTTC
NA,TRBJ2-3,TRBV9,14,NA,CASGQAGGTDTQYF,TGTGCCAGCGGCCAGGCAGGGGGCACAGATACGCAGTATTTT
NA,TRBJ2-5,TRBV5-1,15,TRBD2,CASRLLAGQQETQYF,TGCGCCAGCAGGTTGTTAGCGGGGCAACAAGAGACCCAGTACTTC
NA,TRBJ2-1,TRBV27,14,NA,CASSRLRVPNEQFF,TGTGCCAGCTCCCGCCTCAGGGTCCCCAATGAGCAGTTCTTC
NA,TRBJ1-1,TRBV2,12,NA,CASSEEGFEAFF,TGTGCCAGCAGTGAGGAGGGTTTTGAAGCTTTCTTT
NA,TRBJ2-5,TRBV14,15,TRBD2,CASSQGSSGGKTQYF,TGTGCCAGCAGCCAAGGTTCTAGCGGGGGAAAGACCCAGTACTTC
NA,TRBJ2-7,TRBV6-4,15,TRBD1,CASSVSGTGFYEQYF,TGTGCCAGCAGTGTATCCGGGACAGGCTTCTACGAGCAGTACTTC
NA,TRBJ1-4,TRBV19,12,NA,CASRRGNEKLFF,TGTGCCAGTAGACGGGGGAATGAAAAACTGTTTTTT
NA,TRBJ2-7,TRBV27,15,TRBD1,CASSETTGGGGEQYF,TGTGCCAGCAGTGAGACCACAGGGGGCGGAGGCGAGCAGTACTTC
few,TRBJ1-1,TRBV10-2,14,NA,CASSVWLQNTEAFF,TGCGCCAGCAGTGTGTGGCTCCAGAACACTGAAGCTTTCTTT
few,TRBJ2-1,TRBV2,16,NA,CASSARGNPPYNEQFF,TGTGCCAGCAGTGCGAGGGGGAATCCCCCCTACAATGAGCAGTTCTTC
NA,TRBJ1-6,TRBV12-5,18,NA,CASGLNPDSLSYNSPLHF,TGTGCTAGTGGTTTGAATCCGGACAGTCTCTCCTATAATTCACCCCTCCACTTT
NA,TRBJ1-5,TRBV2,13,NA,CASSAYLNQPQHF,TGTGCCAGCAGTGCGTATCTCAATCAGCCCCAGCATTTT
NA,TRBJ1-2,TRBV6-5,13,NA,CASSYDGSYGYTF,TGTGCCAGCAGTTACGATGGGAGCTATGGCTACACCTTC
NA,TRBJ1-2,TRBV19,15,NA,CASSIVRTLNYGYTF,TGTGCCAGTAGTATCGTCCGGACACTTAACTATGGCTACACCTTC
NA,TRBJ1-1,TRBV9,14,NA,CASSGVGGRDEAFF,TGTGCCAGCAGCGGCGTGGGGGGGCGCGATGAAGCTTTCTTT
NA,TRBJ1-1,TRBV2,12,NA,CASRLYGGATFF,TGTGCCAGCAGACTGTACGGAGGAGCGACTTTCTTT
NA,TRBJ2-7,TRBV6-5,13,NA,CASSQLQGNEQYF,TGTGCCAGCAGCCAACTGCAGGGGAACGAGCAGTACTTC
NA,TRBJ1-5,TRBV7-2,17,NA,CASSSFLGSRVDQPQHF,TGTGCCAGCAGCTCATTCCTTGGTAGCAGGGTCGATCAGCCCCAGCATTTT
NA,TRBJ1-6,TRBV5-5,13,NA,CASSYGGNSPLHF,TGTGCCAGCAGCTACGGCGGCAATTCACCCCTCCACTTT
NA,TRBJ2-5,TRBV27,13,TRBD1,CASRKTGGETQYF,TGTGCCAGCAGGAAGACAGGGGGAGAGACCCAGTACTTC
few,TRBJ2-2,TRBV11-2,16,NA,CASSQDPSENTGELFF,TGTGCCAGCAGCCAAGATCCATCAGAGAACACCGGGGAGCTGTTTTTT
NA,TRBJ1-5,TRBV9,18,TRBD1,CASRRKGGAGCSNQPQHF,TGTGCCAGCAGAAGAAAAGGGGGCGCGGGTTGTAGCAATCAGCCCCAGCATTTT
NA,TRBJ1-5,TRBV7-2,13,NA,CASSLQVNQPQHF,TGTGCCAGCAGCTTACAGGTTAATCAGCCCCAGCATTTT
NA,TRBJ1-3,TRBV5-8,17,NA,CASSPRAGIYSGNTIYF,TGTGCCAGCAGCCCCAGGGCAGGAATCTACTCTGGAAACACCATATATTTT
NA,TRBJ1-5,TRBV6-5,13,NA,CASILQGQGPQHF,TGTGCCAGCATTTTACAGGGCCAGGGGCCCCAGCATTTT
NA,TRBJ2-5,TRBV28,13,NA,CASILQGTETQYF,TGTGCCAGCATTCTTCAGGGTACCGAGACCCAGTACTTC
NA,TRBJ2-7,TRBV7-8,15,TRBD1,CASSHGTGEPYEQYF,TGTGCCAGCAGCCACGGGACAGGGGAGCCCTACGAGCAGTACTTC
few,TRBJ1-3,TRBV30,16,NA,CAWSRADTRSGNTIYF,TGTGCCTGGAGTCGTGCGGACACCCGCTCTGGAAACACCATATATTTT
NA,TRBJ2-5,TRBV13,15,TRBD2,CASSHRPPREETQYF,TGTGCCAGCAGTCATAGGCCCCCGCGGGAGGAGACCCAGTACTTC
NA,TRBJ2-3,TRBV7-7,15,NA,CASSLNPGGTDTQYF,TGTGCCAGCAGCTTAAACCCGGGGGGCACAGATACGCAGTATTTT
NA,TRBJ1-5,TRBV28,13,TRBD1,CASSLQGAQPQHF,TGTGCCAGCAGTTTACAGGGGGCTCAGCCCCAGCATTTT
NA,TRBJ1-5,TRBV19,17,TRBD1,CASSDRGRDSSNQPQHF,TGTGCCAGTAGTGACAGGGGGCGCGACTCTAGCAATCAGCCCCAGCATTTT
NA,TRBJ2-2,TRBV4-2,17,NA,CASSQVGGGGSTGELFF,TGTGCCAGCAGCCAAGTCGGCGGGGGCGGGAGCACCGGGGAGCTGTTTTTT
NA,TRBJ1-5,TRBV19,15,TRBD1,CASSIDATGYQPQHF,TGTGCCAGTAGTATAGACGCGACAGGGTATCAGCCCCAGCATTTT
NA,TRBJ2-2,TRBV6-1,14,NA,CASRELGLLGELFF,TGTGCCAGCAGAGAACTAGGACTCCTGGGGGAGCTGTTTTTT
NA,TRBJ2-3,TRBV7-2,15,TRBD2,CASSPGGAGGDTQYF,TGTGCCAGCAGCCCCGGGGGGGCCGGAGGAGATACGCAGTATTTT
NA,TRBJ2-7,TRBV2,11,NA,CASSLGYEQYF,TGTGCCAGCAGCCTCGGCTACGAGCAGTACTTC
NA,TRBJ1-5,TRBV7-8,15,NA,CASSQDWGAPQPQHF,TGTGCCAGCAGCCAGGATTGGGGAGCCCCACAGCCCCAGCATTTT
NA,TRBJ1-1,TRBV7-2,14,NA,CASSWRGLSTEAFF,TGTGCCAGCAGCTGGAGGGGCTTGAGCACTGAAGCTTTCTTT
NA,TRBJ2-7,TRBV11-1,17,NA,CASSSTAGDRFLTEQYF,TGTGCCAGCAGCTCTACCGCGGGGGACAGGTTTCTTACTGAGCAGTACTTC